This T cell receptor (beta chain) was profiled in a study of shared T cell receptors in the human thymus. The repertoire was sequenced with immunoSEQ multiplex PCR; TCRdb's copy has only in-frame clones and lacks some. Here the sample spans hundreds of thousands of clones, around 87% being singletons. V lost 0 bases and J lost 1, with 10 bases in between. Germline-derived CDR1 and CDR2 are LGHNA and YSLEER. The CDR3 length is 16 residues. These records were also assigned to another study, of human thymus T cells. Per that paper: Related work found strong thymic repertoire overlap between unrelated individuals.

The sequence derives from a boy younger than two with a congenital heart defect. The gene calls are TRBV4-3 and TRBJ1-5; tentatively, D is TRBD1 (5 bases). The specimen was thymocytes. The CDR3 sequence: CASSQDRAWSNQPQHF. DNA of the CDR3: TGCGCCAGCAGCCAAGACAGGGCTTGGAGCAATCAGCCCCAGCATTTT.